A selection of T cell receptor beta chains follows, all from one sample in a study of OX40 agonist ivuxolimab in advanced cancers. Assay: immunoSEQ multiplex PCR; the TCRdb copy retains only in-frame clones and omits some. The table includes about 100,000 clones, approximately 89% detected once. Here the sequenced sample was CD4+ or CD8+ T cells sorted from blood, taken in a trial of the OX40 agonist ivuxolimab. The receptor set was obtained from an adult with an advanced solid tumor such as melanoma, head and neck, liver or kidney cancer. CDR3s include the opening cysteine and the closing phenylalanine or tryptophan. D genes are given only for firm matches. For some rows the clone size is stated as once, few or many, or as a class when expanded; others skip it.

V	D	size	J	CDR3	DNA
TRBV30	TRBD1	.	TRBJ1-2	CAWRSTGAGGYTF	TGTGCCTGGCGATCGACAGGGGCAGGTGGCTACACCTTC
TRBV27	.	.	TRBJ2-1	CASSLQSGNFAQFF	TGTGCCAGCAGTTTACAAAGTGGGAATTTTGCGCAGTTCTTC
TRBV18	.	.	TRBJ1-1	CASSPGGQDTEAFF	TGTGCCAGCTCACCAGGGGGGCAAGATACTGAAGCTTTCTTT
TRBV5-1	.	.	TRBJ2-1	CASRGGTFGSEQFF	TGCGCCAGCAGAGGCGGGACTTTCGGGAGTGAGCAGTTCTTC
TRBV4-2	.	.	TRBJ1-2	CASSQDVSQANYGYTF	TGTGCCAGCAGCCAAGACGTCTCCCAGGCAAACTATGGCTACACCTTC
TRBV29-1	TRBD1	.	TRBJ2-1	CSAGGRSYNEQFF	TGCAGCGCAGGGGGCAGATCCTACAATGAGCAGTTCTTC
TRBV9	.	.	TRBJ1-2	CASSGHGYYGYTF	TGTGCCAGCAGCGGACACGGATACTATGGCTACACCTTC
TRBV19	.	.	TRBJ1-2	CASSISWSGYTF	TGTGCCAGTAGTATTTCTTGGAGTGGCTACACCTTC
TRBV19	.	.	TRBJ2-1	CASSILAEQQFF	TGTGCCAGTAGTATTTTAGCGGAACAGCAGTTCTTC
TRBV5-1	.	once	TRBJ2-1	CASSLELEGANEQFF	TGCGCCAGCAGCTTGGAATTGGAAGGGGCCAATGAGCAGTTCTTC
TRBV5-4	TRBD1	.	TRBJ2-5	CASSFPWDRGQETQYF	TGTGCCAGCAGCTTCCCTTGGGACAGGGGACAAGAGACCCAGTACTTC
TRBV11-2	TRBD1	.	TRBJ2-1	CASSRDRGFGYNEQFF	TGTGCCAGCAGCCGGGACAGGGGGTTTGGCTACAATGAGCAGTTCTTC
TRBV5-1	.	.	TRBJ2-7	CASSLAGPGSEQYF	TGCGCCAGCAGCTTGGCCGGTCCAGGGAGCGAGCAGTACTTC
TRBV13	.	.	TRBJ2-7	CASRRLGGFYEQYF	TGTGCCAGCAGAAGATTGGGGGGCTTCTACGAGCAGTACTTC
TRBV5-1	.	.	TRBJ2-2	CASSSIKGQTGELFF	TGCGCCAGCAGCTCCATAAAGGGGCAAACCGGGGAGCTGTTTTTT
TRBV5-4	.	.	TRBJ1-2	CASSSAISNYGYTF	TGTGCCAGCAGCTCGGCAATATCTAACTATGGCTACACCTTC
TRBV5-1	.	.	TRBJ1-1	CASSHRDGTEAFF	TGCGCCAGCAGCCACAGGGATGGGACTGAAGCTTTCTTT
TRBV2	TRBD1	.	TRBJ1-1	CASSNGQGDPEAFF	TGTGCCAGCAGTAACGGACAGGGAGACCCTGAAGCTTTCTTT
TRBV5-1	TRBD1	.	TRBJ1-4	CASGFGTANEKLFF	TGCGCCAGCGGATTCGGGACAGCTAATGAAAAACTGTTTTTT
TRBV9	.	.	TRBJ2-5	CASSVTSRVETQYF	TGTGCCAGCAGCGTAACTAGCAGGGTTGAGACCCAGTACTTC
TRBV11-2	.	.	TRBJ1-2	CASSLGSGNYGYTF	TGTGCCAGCAGCTTAGGATCCGGGAACTATGGCTACACCTTC
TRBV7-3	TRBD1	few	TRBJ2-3	CASSPSTGSWDTQYF	TGTGCCAGCAGCCCCTCGACAGGGTCGTGGGATACGCAGTATTTT
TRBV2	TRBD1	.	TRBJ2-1	CASRGDRGPYNEQFF	TGTGCCAGCAGAGGGGACAGGGGACCCTACAATGAGCAGTTCTTC
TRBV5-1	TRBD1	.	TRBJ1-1	CASSTDRPMGTEAFF	TGCGCCAGCAGCACGGACAGGCCGATGGGCACTGAAGCTTTCTTT
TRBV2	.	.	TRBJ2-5	CASSETMRWWQLRETQYF	TGTGCCAGCAGTGAAACGATGCGGTGGTGGCAGCTTAGGGAGACCCAGTACTTC
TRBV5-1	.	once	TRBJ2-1	CASSLVVAGSYNEQFF	TGCGCCAGCAGCTTGGTGGTGGCGGGAAGCTACAATGAGCAGTTCTTC
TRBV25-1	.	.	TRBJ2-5	CASRVGETQYF	TGTGCCAGCAGGGTTGGAGAGACCCAGTACTTC
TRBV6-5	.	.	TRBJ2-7	CASSYSRGGEQYF	TGTGCCAGCAGTTACTCGAGGGGGGGCGAGCAGTACTTC
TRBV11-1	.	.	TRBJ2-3	CASSSRQDSSTDTQYF	TGTGCCAGCAGCTCCAGACAAGACTCTAGCACAGATACGCAGTATTTT
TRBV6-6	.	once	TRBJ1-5	CASSYWVEVNQPQHF	TGTGCCAGCAGTTACTGGGTGGAGGTCAATCAGCCCCAGCATTTT
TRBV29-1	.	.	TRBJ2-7	CSVEERREQYF	TGCAGCGTTGAAGAGCGGCGTGAGCAGTACTTC
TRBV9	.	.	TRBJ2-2	CASSVELGAPNTGELFF	TGTGCCAGCAGCGTAGAACTGGGGGCGCCGAACACCGGGGAGCTGTTTTTT
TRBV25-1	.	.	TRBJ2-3	CASSESDRSTDTQYF	TGTGCCAGCAGTGAATCCGACAGAAGCACAGATACGCAGTATTTT
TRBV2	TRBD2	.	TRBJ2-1	CASSGGSGRGGNEQFF	TGTGCCAGCAGTGGGGGGAGCGGGAGGGGAGGTAATGAGCAGTTCTTC
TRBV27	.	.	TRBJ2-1	CASNYSPLGNNEQFF	TGTGCCAGCAATTACTCGCCTTTGGGCAACAATGAGCAGTTCTTC
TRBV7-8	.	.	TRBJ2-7	CASSLESRLGISYEQYF	TGTGCCAGCAGCTTAGAGTCAAGGTTAGGTATCTCCTACGAGCAGTACTTC
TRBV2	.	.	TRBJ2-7	CASSEGVYEQYF	TGTGCCAGCAGTGAAGGGGTCTACGAGCAGTACTTC
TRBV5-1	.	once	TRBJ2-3	CASRRGAGGDTQYF	TGCGCCAGCAGGCGAGGGGCCGGTGGAGATACGCAGTATTTT
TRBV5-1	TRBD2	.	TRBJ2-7	CASSQTSGFYEQYF	TGCGCCAGCAGCCAGACTAGCGGGTTCTACGAGCAGTACTTC
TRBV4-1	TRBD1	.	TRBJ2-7	CASSHPGQGSYEQYF	TGCGCCAGCAGCCACCCGGGACAGGGATCCTACGAGCAGTACTTC
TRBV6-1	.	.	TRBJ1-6	CASSERSGGSHNSPLHF	TGTGCCAGCAGTGAAAGGTCCGGGGGGTCCCATAATTCACCCCTCCACTTT